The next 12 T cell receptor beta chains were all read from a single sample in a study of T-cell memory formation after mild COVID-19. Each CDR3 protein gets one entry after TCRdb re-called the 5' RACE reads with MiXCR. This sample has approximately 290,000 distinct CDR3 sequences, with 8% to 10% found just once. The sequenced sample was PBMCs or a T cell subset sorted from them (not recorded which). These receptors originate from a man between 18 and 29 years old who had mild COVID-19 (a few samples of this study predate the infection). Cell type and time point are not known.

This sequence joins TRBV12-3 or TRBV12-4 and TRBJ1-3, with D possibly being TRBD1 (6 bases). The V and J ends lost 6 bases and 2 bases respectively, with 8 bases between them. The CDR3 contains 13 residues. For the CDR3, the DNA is TGTGCCAGCAGAACAGGGACTGGAAACACCATATATTTT. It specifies CASRTGTGNTIYF.

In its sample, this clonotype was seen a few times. The CDR3 loop is CASSTGAYQPQHF. CDR3 DNA: TGTGCCAGCAGCACAGGGGCTTATCAGCCCCAGCATTTT. This chain joins TRBV7-2 and TRBJ1-5, with 7 bases that match TRBD1. The CDR3 length is 13 residues. Germline CDR1 and CDR2: SGHTA and FQGNSA. J was trimmed by 5 bases and V by 5 bases; bases with no gene match: 3.

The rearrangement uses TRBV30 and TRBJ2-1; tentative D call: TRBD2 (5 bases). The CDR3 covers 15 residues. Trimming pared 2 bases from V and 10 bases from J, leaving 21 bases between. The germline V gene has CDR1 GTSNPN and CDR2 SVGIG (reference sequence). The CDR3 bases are TGTGCCTGGAGTCATGTGGACCGTCAACCGGGGGAGCAGTTCTTC. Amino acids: CAWSHVDRQPGEQFF.

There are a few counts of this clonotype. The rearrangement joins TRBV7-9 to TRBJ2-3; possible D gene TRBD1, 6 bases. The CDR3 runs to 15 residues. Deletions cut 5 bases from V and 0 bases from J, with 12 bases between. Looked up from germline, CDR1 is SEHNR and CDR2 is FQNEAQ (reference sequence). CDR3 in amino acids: CASSGRQVSTDTQYF. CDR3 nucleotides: TGTGCCAGCAGCGGTCGACAGGTTAGCACAGATACGCAGTATTTT. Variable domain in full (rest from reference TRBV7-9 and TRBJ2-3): DTGVSQNPRHKITKRGQNVTFRCDPISEHNRLYWYRQTLGQGPEFLTYFQNEAQLEKSRLLSDRFSAERPKGSFSTLEIQRTEQGDSAMYLCASSGRQVSTDTQYFGPGTRLTVL.

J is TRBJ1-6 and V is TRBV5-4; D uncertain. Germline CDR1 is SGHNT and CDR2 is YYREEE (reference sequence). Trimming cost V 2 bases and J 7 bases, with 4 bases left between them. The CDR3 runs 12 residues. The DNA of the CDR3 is TGTGCCAGCAGCTTTCTGAATTCACCCCTCCACTTT. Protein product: CASSFLNSPLHF.

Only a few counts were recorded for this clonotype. In DNA form, the CDR3 reads TGTGCCATCAGCCGGGACAGCGTTGGCGAGCAGTACTTC. It specifies CAISRDSVGEQYF. The chain carries TRBV10-3 and TRBJ2-7, with 7 bases identical to TRBD1. The V segment lost 6 bases and the J segment 6 bases; nucleotides outside the gene matches: 8. Germline CDR1 ENHRY, CDR2 SYGVKD. The CDR3 is made up of 13 amino acids.

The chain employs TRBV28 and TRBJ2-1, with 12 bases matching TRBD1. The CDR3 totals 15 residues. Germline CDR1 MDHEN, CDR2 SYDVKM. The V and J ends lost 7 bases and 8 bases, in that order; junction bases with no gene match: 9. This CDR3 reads CASTGSGQGAHEQFF. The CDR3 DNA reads TGTGCCAGCACCGGATCGGGACAGGGGGCCCATGAGCAGTTCTTC. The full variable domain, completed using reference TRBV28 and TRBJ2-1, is DVKVTQSSRYLVKRTGEKVFLECVQDMDHENMFWYRQDPGLGLRLIYFSYDVKMKEKGDIPEGYSVSREKKERFSLILESASTNQTSMYLCASTGSGQGAHEQFFGPGTRLTVL.

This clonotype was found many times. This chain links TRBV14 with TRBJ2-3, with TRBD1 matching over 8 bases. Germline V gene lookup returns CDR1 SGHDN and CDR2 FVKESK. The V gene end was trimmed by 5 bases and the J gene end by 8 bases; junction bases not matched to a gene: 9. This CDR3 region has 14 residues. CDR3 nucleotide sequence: TGTGCCAGCAGCTCGGGACAGGCTCAGGTTACGCAGTATTTT. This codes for CASSSGQAQVTQYF.

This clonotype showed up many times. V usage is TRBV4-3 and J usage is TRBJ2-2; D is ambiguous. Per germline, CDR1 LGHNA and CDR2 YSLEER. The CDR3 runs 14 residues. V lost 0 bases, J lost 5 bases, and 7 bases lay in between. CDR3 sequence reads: CASSQDPATGELFF. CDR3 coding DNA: TGCGCCAGCAGCCAAGATCCAGCTACCGGGGAGCTGTTTTTT.

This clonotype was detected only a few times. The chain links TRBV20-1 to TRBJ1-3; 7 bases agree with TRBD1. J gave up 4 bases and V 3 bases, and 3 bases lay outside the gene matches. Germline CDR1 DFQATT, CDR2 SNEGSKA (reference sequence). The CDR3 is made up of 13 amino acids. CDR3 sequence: CSARGGQGNTIYF. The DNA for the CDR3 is TGCAGTGCTAGGGGGGGACAGGGAAACACCATATATTTT.

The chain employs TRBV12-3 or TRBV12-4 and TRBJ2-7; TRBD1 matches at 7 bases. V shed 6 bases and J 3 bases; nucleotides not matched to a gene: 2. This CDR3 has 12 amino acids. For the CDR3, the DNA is TGTGCCAGCAGCAGACAGGGCTACGAGCAGTACTTC. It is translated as CASSRQGYEQYF.

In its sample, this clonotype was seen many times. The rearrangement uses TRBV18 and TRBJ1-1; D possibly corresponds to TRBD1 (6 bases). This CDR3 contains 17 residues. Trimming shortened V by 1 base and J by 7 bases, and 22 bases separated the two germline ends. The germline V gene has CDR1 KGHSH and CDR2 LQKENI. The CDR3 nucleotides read TGTGCCAGCTCACCACAAGGGGGGGGCGCCGGGGCTAATGAAGCTTTCTTT. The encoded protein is CASSPQGGGAGANEAFF.